This T cell receptor beta chain was obtained from a study of blood T cell repertoires in COVID-19. Study context: The samples span acute and convalescent COVID-19 from the United States, Italy and Spain.

Original processing methods: Cell counts per sample came from amplifying reference gene primers. Sequencing was performed with immunoSEQ multiplex PCR; in TCRdb, only in-frame clones are kept and a portion is missing. V and J calls and clone size are given by that table; D and trimming were obtained from the DNA. The sample contains 490,000 or so clones, more than 75% of which appear only once. Participant reports of clinical history set cohort assignment. V was cut by 10 bases and J by 7 bases, with 19 bases left in between. Germline CDR1 reads LGHNT; CDR2 reads FRNRAP. CDR3 size: 13 residues. The sample consisted of PBMCs or T cells enriched from blood (not recorded which). The receptor was derived from a woman aged 40 to 49 who had recovered from COVID-19. This chain uses TRBV12-5 with TRBJ1-2, with D possibly TRBD1 on 5 matching bases. CDR3 nucleotides: TGTGCTACACGTCCGGGGGGTGGAATTGGCTACACCTTC. Protein sequence: CATRPGGGIGYTF.